These 26 T cell receptor beta chains came from one sample sequenced in a study of cytomegalovirus exposure and HLA in healthy donors. The PCR contained 60 Vbeta and 13 Jbeta primers. The repertoire was sequenced with immunoSEQ multiplex PCR; TCRdb's copy has only in-frame clones and lacks some. The data show approximately 170,000 clones, more than 65% seen once. Sequencing was done on a sample of PBMCs. The origin of the receptors is a man aged 18 to 29 in good health and CMV-seropositive.

This chain connects TRBV25-1 to TRBJ2-7; no definite D call. The CDR3 covers 14 residues. V was shortened by 2 bases and J by 1 base, with 9 bases between the two germline ends. The V gene's germline CDR1 is MGHDK and CDR2 SYGVNS. Here the CDR3 DNA reads TGTGCCAGCAGTGAAGGCGGCGGTTCCTACGAGCAGTACTTC. Protein sequence: CASSEGGGSYEQYF.

The rearrangement joins TRBV11-2 to TRBJ2-5; possibly TRBD1 for D (6 bases). TRBJ2-7 explains the end of the DNA better; the J call may be wrong. The CDR3 sequence is 15 residues long. From germline, CDR1 is SGHAT and CDR2 FQNNGV. The CDR3 DNA reads as TGTGCCAGCAGGCTTAACCGGGACATGGCCTACGAGCAGTACTTC. Residues: CASRLNRDMAYEQYF.

This clone was seen just once. This chain links TRBV11-2 with TRBJ1-2; TRBD1 matches 7 bases. The CDR3 runs 12 residues. From germline, CDR1 is SGHAT and CDR2 FQNNGV. Trimming at V came to 4 bases and at J to 7 bases, leaving 3 bases not matched to a gene. For the CDR3, the DNA is TGTGCCAGCAGCTCGGGACAGTTTGGCTACACCTTC. It encodes CASSSGQFGYTF.

This chain joins TRBV4-3 and TRBJ1-4; D call uncertain. Looked up from germline, CDR1 is LGHNA and CDR2 is YSLEER. The ends were cut back, 0 bases at V and 2 bases at J, with 7 bases in the middle. The CDR3 loop spans 15 amino acids. DNA for the CDR3: TGCGCCAGCAGCCAAGATAGAGGGACTAATGAAAAACTGTTTTTT. This sequence encodes CASSQDRGTNEKLFF.

The DNA of the CDR3 is TGTGCCAGCAAGGGGACTGGAAACACCATATATTTT. This codes for CASKGTGNTIYF. The V and J genes are TRBV6-5 and TRBJ1-3; weak D call: TRBD1 (5 bases). This CDR3 comprises 12 residues. The ends were cut back, 7 bases at V and 2 bases at J, with 6 bases in the middle. The germline CDR1 and CDR2 sequences are MNHEY and SVGAGI.

This chain uses TRBV28 with TRBJ1-2; D possibly corresponds to TRBD1 (5 bases). The length of the CDR3 is 14 residues. The V gene's germline CDR1 is MDHEN and CDR2 SYDVKM. Trimming pared 7 bases from V and 7 bases from J, leaving 19 bases between. The CDR3 sequence: CASNLQQPGGGYTF. CDR3 in DNA: TGTGCCAGCAACCTTCAGCAACCGGGGGGTGGCTACACCTTC.

The CDR3 coding sequence is TGTGCCAGCAGCTCCAGTAGTGGGACAGGAGACCCGAATGAGCAGTTCTTC. Its protein is CASSSSSGTGDPNEQFF. The genes are TRBV9 and TRBJ2-1, with TRBD1 identical over 8 bases. Germline values: CDR1 SGDLS, CDR2 YYNGEE. The CDR3 has 17 residues. With 4 bases clipped from V and 7 bases from J, the junction kept 16 bases outside the gene matches.

The gene calls are TRBV19 and TRBJ1-3; D is perhaps TRBD1 (6 bases). Trimming shortened V by 6 bases and J by 0 bases, and 12 bases separated the two germline ends. The CDR3 extends over 15 amino acids. Germline CDR1 and CDR2: LNHDA and SQIVND (reference sequence). CDR3 nucleotides: TGTGCCAGTAGATCGGGGGGCCACTCTGGAAACACCATATATTTT. It is translated as CASRSGGHSGNTIYF.

V gene TRBV6-4 combines with J gene TRBJ1-5; D gene unclear. Germline-derived CDR1 and CDR2 are MRHNA and SNTAGT. The CDR3 has 13 residues. V was trimmed by 7 bases and J by 3 bases, leaving 10 bases between them. DNA of the CDR3: TGTGCCAGCATACTACCCCTCAATCAGCCCCAGCATTTT. Translating it yields CASILPLNQPQHF.

V usage is TRBV7-9 and J usage is TRBJ2-1; D is unresolved. Trimming took off 1 base at V and 1 base at J, with 11 bases between the two ends. The CDR3 is 16 amino acids. CDR1 and CDR2 from the germline V gene are SEHNR and FQNEAQ (reference sequence). The chain's CDR3 is CASSLEVGLSYNEQFF. The CDR3 DNA sequence: TGTGCCAGCAGCTTAGAGGTTGGGCTATCCTACAATGAGCAGTTCTTC.

The chain recombines TRBV6-1 with TRBJ2-2; 7 bases align to TRBD1. The V gene end was trimmed by 5 bases and the J gene end by 4 bases; junction bases not matched to a gene: 4. In germline, CDR1 is MNHNS, CDR2 SASEGT. The CDR3 runs 14 residues. In DNA, the CDR3 is TGTGCCAGCAGTCCGACAGGGCTCACCGGGGAGCTGTTTTTT. Translating gives CASSPTGLTGELFF.

The chain has TRBV5-6 and TRBJ1-1, with D unclear. The V gene's germline CDR1 is SGHDT and CDR2 YYEEEE. V lost 7 bases and J lost 4, with 11 bases in between. The CDR3 length is 12 residues. The CDR3 here is CASASGSTEAFF. In DNA, the CDR3 is TGTGCCAGCGCCTCGGGATCCACTGAAGCTTTCTTT.

The J gene is TRBJ2-5, the V gene TRBV4-1; 9 bases agree with TRBD1. This CDR3 region has 15 residues. The germline V gene has CDR1 MGHRA and CDR2 YSYEKL. The junction had 4 bases not matched to a gene; V was cut back by 1 base and J by 4 bases. CDR3 DNA sequence: TGCGCCAGCAGCCAAGCCCGGGACAGGGTAGAGACCCAGTACTTC. It codes for CASSQARDRVETQYF.

This chain connects TRBV27 to TRBJ1-2; 7 bases are shared with TRBD1. This CDR3 has 18 amino acids. Looked up from germline, CDR1 is MNHEY and CDR2 is SMNVEV (reference sequence). V trimming: 5 bases; J trimming: 4 bases; junction bases outside the gene matches: 19. The CDR3 reads CASSPPNLHPDRPYGYTF. The CDR3 nucleotides read TGTGCCAGCAGTCCACCAAATCTTCACCCGGACAGGCCCTATGGCTACACCTTC.

This chain joins TRBV7-9 and TRBJ2-7; 9 bases align to TRBD1. CDR1 is SEHNR and CDR2 is FQNEAQ in the germline V gene (reference sequence). This CDR3 has 15 residues. After removal of 5 bases from V and 0 bases from J, the junction contained 5 bases not matched to a gene. The CDR3 DNA sequence: TGTGCCAGCAGCGTGACAGGGGGTTCCTCCTACGAGCAGTACTTC. Amino acids: CASSVTGGSSYEQYF.

The CDR3 protein is CASSLQDYAGYNEQFF. In DNA, the CDR3 is TGCGCCAGCAGCCTACAGGACTACGCGGGCTACAATGAGCAGTTCTTC. V and J are TRBV4-3 and TRBJ2-1; D possibly corresponds to TRBD2 (6 bases). Germline assignment: CDR1 LGHNA and CDR2 YSLEER. The CDR3 loop spans 16 amino acids. Trimming removed 4 bases from V and 3 bases from J, with 16 bases in between.

V is TRBV10-3 and J is TRBJ2-7; 7 bases align to TRBD1. This CDR3 contains 13 residues. Germline loops: CDR1 ENHRY, CDR2 SYGVKD. J was trimmed by 11 bases and V by 4 bases; bases with no gene match: 11. The DNA of the CDR3 is TGTGCCATCAGTGGGGACAGCGAAGTACTTAAGTACTTC. This encodes CAISGDSEVLKYF.

The chain joins TRBV6-1 to TRBJ1-2; perhaps TRBD1 as D (6 bases). Trimming pared 1 base from V and 6 bases from J, leaving 15 bases between. Germline CDR1 and CDR2: MNHNS and SASEGT. This CDR3 is 15 amino acids long. In DNA, the CDR3 is TGTGCCAGCAGTGAAGGCCCGCGGCAGGGGAATGGCTACACCTTC. It codes for CASSEGPRQGNGYTF.

The CDR3 nucleotides read TGTGCCAGCAGTCGCCCCCCCCAAGGGGGTGTCGAGCAGTACTTC. Its translation: CASSRPPQGGVEQYF. The rearrangement joins TRBV7-9 to TRBJ2-7; tentative D call: TRBD1 (6 bases). The CDR3 loop spans 15 amino acids. Germline V gives CDR1 SEHNR, CDR2 FQNEAQ (reference sequence). V lost 6 bases, J lost 6 bases, and 21 bases lay in between.

V and J are TRBV5-4 and TRBJ1-1, with D unresolved. There are 12 residues in the CDR3. The germline V gene encodes CDR1 SGHNT and CDR2 YYREEE (reference sequence). V was trimmed by 3 bases and J by 0 bases, leaving 3 bases between them. The CDR3 sequence is CASSSVNTEAFF. DNA for the CDR3: TGTGCCAGCAGCTCGGTGAACACTGAAGCTTTCTTT.

The CDR3 sequence is CASSIGQDQAFF. CDR3 DNA: TGTGCCAGCAGTATAGGACAGGATCAAGCTTTCTTT. The chain has TRBV7-9 and TRBJ1-1, with TRBD1 matching over 7 bases. Germline V lookup: CDR1 SEHNR, CDR2 FQNEAQ (reference sequence). After removal of 6 bases from V and 9 bases from J, the junction contained 7 bases not matched to a gene. This CDR3 has 12 amino acids.

The chain recombines TRBV6-5 with TRBJ1-5, with 12 bases fitting TRBD1. The CDR3 extends over 14 amino acids. V trimming: 6 bases; J trimming: 4 bases; junction bases outside the gene matches: 1. Per germline, CDR1 MNHEY and CDR2 SVGAGI. In DNA, the CDR3 is TGTGCCAGCAGGGGACAGGGGGCTAATCAGCCCCAGCATTTT. It encodes CASRGQGANQPQHF.

The chain links TRBV7-9 to TRBJ1-1, with 7 bases matching TRBD1. With V trimmed by 8 bases and J by 0 bases, 3 bases remained unmatched. Germline V gene sequence: CDR1 SEHNR, CDR2 FQNEAQ (reference sequence). CDR3 size: 13 residues. CDR3: CASYRGLNTEAFF. Written as DNA, the CDR3 is TGTGCCAGCTACAGGGGTTTGAACACTGAAGCTTTCTTT.

The chain couples TRBV27 to TRBJ2-1; a weak D match, TRBD2 (6 bases). The germline V gene has CDR1 MNHEY and CDR2 SMNVEV (reference sequence). Trimming shortened V by 3 bases and J by 6 bases, and 12 bases separated the two germline ends. The CDR3 length is 14 residues. CDR3 DNA sequence: TGTGCCAGCAGTTTTGATGGGGGGACCAATGAGCAGTTCTTC. Protein product: CASSFDGGTNEQFF.

Only a few counts were recorded for this clone. Additional DNA sequences in this sample encode the identical CDR3. The chain uses TRBV28 and TRBJ1-1; D possibly corresponds to TRBD1 (6 bases). CDR1 MDHEN and CDR2 SYDVKM come from the germline V gene. V dropped 2 bases and J dropped 0 bases, with 10 bases sitting between them. This CDR3 is built from 15 residues. The CDR3 sequence is CASSLDQGMNTEAFF. The CDR3 DNA sequence: TGTGCCAGCAGTTTAGACCAGGGGATGAACACTGAAGCTTTCTTT.

CDR3 loop: CASSLELDEQYF. DNA of the CDR3: TGTGCCAGCAGCTTAGAGCTCGACGAGCAGTACTTC. The V call is TRBV13, the J call TRBJ2-7; D is undetermined. CDR1 PRHDT and CDR2 FYEKMQ come from the germline V gene (reference sequence). There are 12 residues in the CDR3. Trimming removed 1 base from V and 5 bases from J, with 6 bases in between.